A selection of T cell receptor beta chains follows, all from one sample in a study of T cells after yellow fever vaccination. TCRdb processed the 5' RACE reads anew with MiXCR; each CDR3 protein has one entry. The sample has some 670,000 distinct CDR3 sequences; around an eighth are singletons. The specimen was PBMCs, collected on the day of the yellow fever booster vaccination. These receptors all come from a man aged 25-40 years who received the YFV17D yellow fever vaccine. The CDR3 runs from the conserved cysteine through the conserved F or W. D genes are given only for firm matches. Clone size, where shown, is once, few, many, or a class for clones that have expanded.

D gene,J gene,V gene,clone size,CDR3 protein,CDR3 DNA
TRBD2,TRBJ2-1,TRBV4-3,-,CASSQDRSGIEQFF,TGCGCCAGCAGCCAAGACCGTAGCGGGATCGAGCAGTTCTTC
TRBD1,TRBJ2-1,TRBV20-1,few,CSAADRGRYNEQFF,TGCAGTGCCGCGGACAGGGGGCGATACAATGAGCAGTTCTTC
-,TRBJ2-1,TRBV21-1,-,CASSNRLRLLGYNEQFF,TGTGCCAGCAGCAATCGCCTCCGGCTGCTGGGTTACAATGAGCAGTTCTTC
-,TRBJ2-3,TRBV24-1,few,CATSDPGGYTTDTQYF,TGTGCCACCAGTGACCCTGGAGGGTACACCACAGATACGCAGTATTTT
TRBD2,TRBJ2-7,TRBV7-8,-,CASSFSGSLGEQYF,TGTGCCAGCAGCTTTAGCGGGAGCCTGGGGGAGCAGTACTTC
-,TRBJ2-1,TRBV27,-,CASSLDSAYYNEQFF,TGTGCCAGCAGTTTAGATAGCGCCTACTACAATGAGCAGTTCTTC
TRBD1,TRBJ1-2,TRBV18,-,CASSSGTGDLFGYTF,TGTGCCAGCTCGTCCGGGACAGGTGACCTATTTGGCTACACCTTC
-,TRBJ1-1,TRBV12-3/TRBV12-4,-,CASSVFLTEAFF,TGTGCCAGCAGTGTTTTCCTCACTGAAGCTTTCTTT
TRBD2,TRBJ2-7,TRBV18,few,CASSTYREGYEQYF,TGTGCCAGCTCTACGTACCGGGAGGGGTACGAGCAGTACTTC
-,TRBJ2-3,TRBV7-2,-,CASSLSLAHTDTQYF,TGTGCCAGCAGCTTAAGTCTAGCTCACACAGATACGCAGTATTTT
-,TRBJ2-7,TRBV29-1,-,CSGQEGEDPYEQYF,TGCAGTGGTCAGGAGGGCGAGGACCCCTACGAGCAGTACTTC
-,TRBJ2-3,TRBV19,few,CASSIAPRLEGDTQYF,TGTGCCAGTAGTATTGCCCCACGACTAGAGGGGGATACGCAGTATTTT
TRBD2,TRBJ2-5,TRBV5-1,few,CASTLGREETQYF,TGCGCCAGCACCTTAGGGAGGGAAGAGACCCAGTACTTC
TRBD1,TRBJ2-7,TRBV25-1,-,CASSTLTGSFPYEQYF,TGTGCCAGCAGTACCCTGACAGGGTCGTTCCCCTACGAGCAGTACTTC
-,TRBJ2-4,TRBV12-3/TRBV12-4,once,CASSFSDRAKNIQYF,TGTGCCAGCAGTTTTTCCGACAGAGCCAAAAACATTCAGTACTTC